The next 5 T cell receptor beta chains were all read from a single sample in a study of T cell responses to AZD1222 COVID-19 vaccine. Some clones are missing from TCRdb's copy, which holds only in-frame ones; the method was immunoSEQ multiplex PCR. The sample lists about 120,000 clones; approximately 83% were seen once. The source material was peripheral blood, sampled on day 0 of AZD1222 vaccination. The receptors were sampled from an adult in good health.

This chain uses TRBV28 with TRBJ2-7, with D possibly being TRBD2 (6 bases). Per the germline V gene, CDR1 is MDHEN and CDR2 is SYDVKM. The CDR3 sequence is 15 residues long. Trimming pared 3 bases from V and 2 bases from J, leaving 14 bases between. The CDR3, as DNA: TGTGCCAGCAGTTTTCTTGCGGGGCTAACCTACGAGCAGTACTTC. Translation gives CASSFLAGLTYEQYF.

The chain couples TRBV9 to TRBJ2-1; no reliable D call. The CDR3 length is 14 residues. Deletions cut 3 bases from V and 6 bases from J, with 13 bases between. Per the germline V gene, CDR1 is SGDLS and CDR2 is YYNGEE. CDR3 region: CASSAASVANEQFF. The DNA of the CDR3 is TGTGCCAGCAGCGCCGCCTCAGTGGCCAATGAGCAGTTCTTC.

The chain uses TRBV28 and TRBJ1-1, with D perhaps TRBD1 (6 bases). Germline lookup yields CDR1 MDHEN and CDR2 SYDVKM. This CDR3 region has 13 residues. V was pared by 3 bases and J by 8 bases, with 13 bases between. CDR3 region: CASSFPRGREAFF. Here the CDR3 DNA reads TGTGCCAGCAGTTTCCCCAGGGGCCGGGAAGCTTTCTTT. Full variable domain (remainder filled in from reference TRBV28 and TRBJ1-1): DVKVTQSSRYLVKRTGEKVFLECVQDMDHENMFWYRQDPGLGLRLIYFSYDVKMKEKGDIPEGYSVSREKKERFSLILESASTNQTSMYLCASSFPRGREAFFGQGTRLTVV.

The V and J genes are TRBV30 and TRBJ1-4, with 8 nucleotides matching TRBD1. This CDR3 has 14 amino acids. The germline V gene has CDR1 GTSNPN and CDR2 SVGIG (reference sequence). Germline trimming cut 5 bases from V and 10 bases from J; bases unmatched to any gene: 12. The CDR3 DNA sequence: TGTGCCTGGGGACTACCGGACAGGGTCGGAAAACTGTTTTTT. This gives the protein CAWGLPDRVGKLFF.

This rearrangement joins TRBV9 to TRBJ2-7, with D perhaps matching TRBD2 (6 bases). This CDR3 is 17 amino acids long. CDR1 is SGDLS and CDR2 is YYNGEE in the germline V gene. Trimming pared 4 bases from V and 0 bases from J, leaving 20 bases between. The CDR3 region is CASSPPEEGGYSYEQYF. DNA for the CDR3: TGTGCCAGCAGCCCCCCAGAGGAGGGCGGCTACTCCTACGAGCAGTACTTC.